These 22 T cell receptor beta chains share one sample of origin, sequenced in a study of cytomegalovirus exposure and HLA in healthy donors. The PCR made use of 60 Vbeta and 13 Jbeta primers. The method was immunoSEQ multiplex PCR; TCRdb's version includes in-frame clones alone and lacks a portion of them. The sample lists 140,000 to 150,000 clones, roughly 90% occurring once. The sequencing input was PBMCs. All receptors derive from a woman aged 40 to 50 in good health and CMV-seronegative.

This CDR3 is CASSFGDRGYEQYF. CDR3 nucleotides: TGCGCCAGCAGCTTCGGTGACCGAGGCTACGAGCAGTACTTC. The chain employs TRBV5-1 and TRBJ2-7; D call uncertain. The V gene lost 2 bases and the J gene lost 3 bases, with 12 bases spanning the gap. Germline lookup yields CDR1 SGHRS and CDR2 YFSETQ. This CDR3 has 14 amino acids.

This chain connects TRBV5-1 to TRBJ1-1; unclear D gene. This CDR3 comprises 15 residues. V lost 0 bases and J 0 bases, leaving 9 bases between the germline ends. CDR1 and CDR2 from the germline V gene are SGHRS and YFSETQ. The CDR3 sequence: CASSLDSPLNTEAFF. The CDR3 DNA reads TGCGCCAGCAGCTTGGACAGCCCTTTGAACACTGAAGCTTTCTTT.

The rearrangement joins TRBV7-9 to TRBJ2-7; 9 bases agree with TRBD1. The CDR3 contains 13 residues. Germline CDR1 reads SEHNR; CDR2 reads FQNEAQ (reference sequence). After removal of 3 bases from V and 7 bases from J, the junction contained 4 bases not matched to a gene. The CDR3 coding sequence is TGTGCCAGCAGCTTGACAGGGGGGAATGAGCAGTACTTC. Protein: CASSLTGGNEQYF.

The chain couples TRBV7-8 to TRBJ1-5; no clear D. Germline CDR1 is SGHVS and CDR2 is FQNEAQ. Trimming pared 5 bases from V and 4 bases from J, leaving 6 bases between. This CDR3 spans 12 amino acids. The CDR3 bases are TGTGCCAGCAGCATACTTAATCAGCCCCAGCATTTT. It translates to CASSILNQPQHF.

This rearrangement joins TRBV5-1 to TRBJ1-4; TRBD1 aligns across 8 bases. J lost 11 bases, V lost 5 bases, and 8 bases had no gene match. The CDR3 totals 13 residues. Germline values: CDR1 SGHRS, CDR2 YFSETQ. Written as DNA, the CDR3 is TGCGCCAGCAGTCGACAGGGGAGCGGGAAACTGTTTTTT. Translation gives CASSRQGSGKLFF.

The chain employs TRBV13 and TRBJ2-1, with TRBD2 identical over 7 bases. The CDR3 has 13 residues. Germline V lookup: CDR1 PRHDT, CDR2 FYEKMQ (reference sequence). V shed 3 bases and J 9 bases; nucleotides not matched to a gene: 5. The DNA for the CDR3 is TGTGCCAGCAGCTTGGGGCGGGAGCTTGAGCAGTTCTTC. Translation: CASSLGRELEQFF.

J is TRBJ2-7 and V is TRBV7-9, with TRBD1 identical over 8 bases. CDR3 size: 14 residues. The J segment lost 7 bases and the V segment lost 5 bases, leaving 10 bases of the junction unmatched. Germline V gene sequence: CDR1 SEHNR, CDR2 FQNEAQ (reference sequence). The CDR3 sequence: CASSALRTGREQYF. CDR3 DNA: TGTGCCAGCAGCGCCCTCCGGACAGGGAGGGAGCAGTACTTC.

The chain links TRBV21-1 to TRBJ1-5; TRBD1, the table's D call, lacks a check against the DNA. TRBV21-1 is described as a pseudogene. The CDR3 covers 15 residues. CDR3: CASSKGQGATQPQHF. The CDR3 DNA follows: TGTGCCAGCAGCAAAGGCCAAGGGGCAACTCAGCCCCAGCATTTT.

The CDR3 DNA reads TGTGCCACCAGCAGAGTCGGGGGTGTGGCAGATACGCAGTATTTT. Residues: CATSRVGGVADTQYF. The genes are TRBV15 and TRBJ2-3; TRBD2 is a possible D gene (6 bases). CDR1 and CDR2 from the germline V gene are LNHNV and YYDKDF (reference sequence). There are 15 residues in the CDR3. Trimming took off 1 base at V and 4 bases at J, with 12 bases between the two ends.

This rearrangement joins TRBV25-1 to TRBJ2-7, with a tentative D call TRBD1 (6 bases). V was cut by 0 bases and J by 8 bases, with 17 bases left in between. The CDR3 is 15 residues long. Germline values: CDR1 MGHDK, CDR2 SYGVNS. The CDR3 is CASSEYGSLRGKQYF. CDR3 coding DNA: TGTGCCAGCAGTGAATATGGTTCCCTCAGGGGAAAGCAGTACTTC.

V is TRBV7-9 and J is TRBJ2-5, with TRBD1 as a possible D gene (6 bases). The ends were cut back, 3 bases at V and 2 bases at J, with 16 bases in the middle. Germline V gene sequence: CDR1 SEHNR, CDR2 FQNEAQ (reference sequence). The CDR3 extends over 16 amino acids. CDR3 residues: CASSFHLGADQETQYF. CDR3 nucleotide sequence: TGTGCCAGCAGCTTTCATCTGGGGGCGGATCAAGAGACCCAGTACTTC.

This chain links TRBV7-9 with TRBJ1-3, with D uncertain. The V and J ends lost 5 bases and 4 bases respectively, with 18 bases between them. The CDR3 contains 16 residues. The germline gives CDR1 SEHNR, CDR2 FQNEAQ (reference sequence). The CDR3 nucleotides read TGTGCCAGCAGCCCTGCTCGTTTTGGAGGCGGAAACACCATATATTTT. It translates to CASSPARFGGGNTIYF.

The V and J genes are TRBV6-5 and TRBJ2-5; 8 bases map to TRBD2. The trim removed 5 bases at V and 5 bases at J, leaving 10 bases unmatched. The CDR3 contains 15 residues. The germline V gene encodes CDR1 MNHEY and CDR2 SVGAGI. The CDR3 is CASSRQGTSRETQYF. CDR3 bases: TGTGCCAGCAGTCGGCAGGGGACTAGTCGGGAGACCCAGTACTTC.

V gene TRBV2 combines with J gene TRBJ2-7, with TRBD1 identical over 7 bases. Germline values: CDR1 SNHLY, CDR2 FYNNEI. This CDR3 spans 11 amino acids. J lost 6 bases, V lost 6 bases, and 2 bases had no gene match. This chain's CDR3 is CASRAGGEQYF. CDR3 DNA: TGTGCCAGCAGAGCAGGGGGCGAGCAGTACTTC.

On this clone itself: Other nucleotide sequences in the sample specify the same CDR3. The V and J genes are TRBV11-2 and TRBJ1-5; a weak D match, TRBD1 (6 bases). Trimming shortened V by 4 bases and J by 1 base, and 14 bases separated the two germline ends. CDR1 and CDR2 (germline): SGHAT, FQNNGV. This CDR3 has 16 residues. CDR3 sequence reads: CASSSGQGLSNQPQHF. The DNA of the CDR3 is TGTGCCAGCAGCTCAGGGCAGGGGCTAAGCAATCAGCCCCAGCATTTT. The complete variable domain, with remaining parts taken from reference TRBV11-2 and TRBJ1-5, reads EAGVAQSPRYKIIEKRQSVAFWCNPISGHATLYWYQQILGQGPKLLIQFQNNGVVDDSQLPKDRFSAERLKGVDSTLKIQPAKLEDSAVYLCASSSGQGLSNQPQHFGDGTRLSIL.

The J gene is TRBJ2-7, the V gene TRBV28; 10 positions agree with TRBD2. Looked up from germline, CDR1 is MDHEN and CDR2 is SYDVKM. Unmatched junction bases numbered 11, after V lost 6 bases and J lost 3 bases. This CDR3 spans 16 amino acids. CDR3 sequence reads: CASSPPTSGLFYEQYF. The DNA of the CDR3 is TGTGCCAGCAGCCCCCCGACTAGCGGGCTCTTCTACGAGCAGTACTTC.

V gene TRBV28 combines with J gene TRBJ2-4; 8 nucleotides agree with TRBD1. CDR1 is MDHEN and CDR2 is SYDVKM in the germline V gene. The ends lost 6 bases at V and 9 bases at J; junction bases unmatched: 13. This CDR3 contains 15 residues. CDR3 coding DNA: TGTGCCAGCAGCTCGGGCGACAGGGGTGTTAGCATTCAGTACTTC. It encodes CASSSGDRGVSIQYF.

The rearrangement joins TRBV6-6 to TRBJ2-5; the D gene is possibly TRBD1 (5 bases). The J call may be incorrect, as the DNA end agrees better with TRBJ2-7. Per the germline V gene, CDR1 is MNHNY and CDR2 is SVGAGI (reference sequence). The CDR3 covers 16 residues. The CDR3 loop reads CASSTLPFREWNEQYF. In nucleotides, the CDR3 is TGTGCCAGCAGTACCCTACCTTTCAGGGAATGGAACGAGCAGTACTTC.

The DNA for the CDR3 is TGTGCCATACTAAAGACAGGGCCGAACACCGGGGAGCTGTTTTTT. Translating it yields CAILKTGPNTGELFF. This chain joins TRBV10-3 and TRBJ2-2; 7 bases line up with TRBD1. Trimming took 9 bases from V and 0 from J; bases not matched to a gene: 7. The CDR3 is 15 amino acids. Germline V CDR1 and CDR2: ENHRY, SYGVKD.

The chain uses TRBV30 and TRBJ2-2; tentative D call: TRBD2 (5 bases). CDR3 length equals 13 residues. The germline V and J ends were trimmed by 4 bases and 4 bases, with 10 bases remaining between them. Germline values: CDR1 GTSNPN, CDR2 SVGIG (reference sequence). The CDR3 loop is CAWNLRGTGELFF. CDR3 nucleotide sequence: TGTGCCTGGAACTTACGGGGCACCGGGGAGCTGTTTTTT.

The chain uses TRBV13 and TRBJ2-7; D is unclear. The CDR3 is 16 amino acids. Trimming took off 0 bases at V and 3 bases at J, with 15 bases between the two ends. The germline V gene has CDR1 PRHDT and CDR2 FYEKMQ (reference sequence). CDR3 nucleotides: TGTGCCAGCAGCTTAGGGCCCGGGTCCCCCATCTACGAGCAGTACTTC. Amino acid sequence: CASSLGPGSPIYEQYF.

The genes are TRBV6-1 and TRBJ2-1; 8 positions match TRBD1. Per the germline V gene, CDR1 is MNHNS and CDR2 is SASEGT. The V gene end was trimmed by 1 base and the J gene end by 7 bases; junction bases not matched to a gene: 6. The CDR3 has 15 amino acids. CDR3 sequence: CASSEGRTGRNEQFF. As DNA, the CDR3 is TGTGCCAGCAGTGAAGGTAGGACAGGGAGGAATGAGCAGTTCTTC.